Following are 3 T cell receptor beta chains from one sample sequenced in a study of Ad26.COV2.S vaccination and SARS-CoV-2 variants. Some clones are missing from TCRdb's copy, which holds only in-frame ones; the method was immunoSEQ multiplex PCR. Of approximately 480,000 clones in the sample, around nine tenths were seen once. The treatment: some 19 received Ad26.COV2.S at low or high dose, single or two shots; about 5 received placebo; per-sample allocation not given. Repertoires come from day 63 after the first vaccine or placebo injection. Source: peripheral blood, taken in a trial of Ad26.COV2.S vaccine versus placebo. Receptors originate from a person aged 18-65 years who received the Ad26.COV2.S COVID-19 vaccine or a placebo.

V usage is TRBV5-1 and J usage is TRBJ2-3; TRBD2 aligns across 7 bases. The CDR3 totals 15 residues. Trimming at V came to 4 bases and at J to 1 base, leaving 6 bases not matched to a gene. Germline CDR1 reads SGHRS; CDR2 reads YFSETQ. This CDR3 is CASSPGGLGTDTQYF. CDR3 DNA sequence: TGCGCCAGCAGCCCCGGGGGGTTGGGCACAGATACGCAGTATTTT.

The chain combines TRBV9 with TRBJ2-2; D is tentatively TRBD1 or TRBD2 (5 bases each). CDR1 SGDLS and CDR2 YYNGEE come from the germline V gene. CDR3 size: 15 residues. With 4 bases removed from V and 6 bases from J, the gap between germline ends came to 16 bases. The CDR3 DNA reads as TGTGCCAGCAGCTCAGGGATGGGAGTTCCCGGGGAGCTGTTTTTT. It is translated as CASSSGMGVPGELFF.

The CDR3: CASRISGGYTF. CDR3 sequence (DNA): TGTGCCAGCAGGATTTCAGGGGGCTACACCTTC. The chain combines TRBV2 with TRBJ1-2; the D gene is possibly TRBD1 (5 bases). The germline V gene has CDR1 SNHLY and CDR2 FYNNEI. The V end was cut by 6 bases, the J end by 8 bases, with 10 bases between. The CDR3 is 11 amino acids.